The present T cell receptor (beta chain) was sequenced within a study of cytomegalovirus exposure and HLA in healthy donors. Study-wide points: Later on, an analysis tied roughly 17,000 TCR beta sequences to HLA alleles at 0.05 false discovery rate.

A multiplex PCR was run with 60 Vbeta primers and 13 Jbeta primers. Sequencing used immunoSEQ multiplex PCR; TCRdb keeps in-frame clones, though not all of them. The data show fewer than 95,000 clones, just over 75% seen once. Germline V gene data show CDR1 as MNHEY and CDR2 as SVGAGI. The CDR3 consists of 14 residues. After removal of 6 bases from V and 4 bases from J, the junction contained 8 bases not matched to a gene. At sampling all donors were nominally healthy, likely with unrecorded immune exposures. This clone appeared a single time. Antigen specificity is unknown. This clonotype was obtained from a man aged 25 to 45 in good health and CMV-seronegative. The chain uses TRBV6-5 and TRBJ1-2, with 7 nucleotides matching TRBD1. The sequenced sample consisted of PBMCs. CDR3 DNA: TGTGCCAGCAGCCAAAACAGGGGTACCTATGGCTACACCTTC. Protein sequence: CASSQNRGTYGYTF.